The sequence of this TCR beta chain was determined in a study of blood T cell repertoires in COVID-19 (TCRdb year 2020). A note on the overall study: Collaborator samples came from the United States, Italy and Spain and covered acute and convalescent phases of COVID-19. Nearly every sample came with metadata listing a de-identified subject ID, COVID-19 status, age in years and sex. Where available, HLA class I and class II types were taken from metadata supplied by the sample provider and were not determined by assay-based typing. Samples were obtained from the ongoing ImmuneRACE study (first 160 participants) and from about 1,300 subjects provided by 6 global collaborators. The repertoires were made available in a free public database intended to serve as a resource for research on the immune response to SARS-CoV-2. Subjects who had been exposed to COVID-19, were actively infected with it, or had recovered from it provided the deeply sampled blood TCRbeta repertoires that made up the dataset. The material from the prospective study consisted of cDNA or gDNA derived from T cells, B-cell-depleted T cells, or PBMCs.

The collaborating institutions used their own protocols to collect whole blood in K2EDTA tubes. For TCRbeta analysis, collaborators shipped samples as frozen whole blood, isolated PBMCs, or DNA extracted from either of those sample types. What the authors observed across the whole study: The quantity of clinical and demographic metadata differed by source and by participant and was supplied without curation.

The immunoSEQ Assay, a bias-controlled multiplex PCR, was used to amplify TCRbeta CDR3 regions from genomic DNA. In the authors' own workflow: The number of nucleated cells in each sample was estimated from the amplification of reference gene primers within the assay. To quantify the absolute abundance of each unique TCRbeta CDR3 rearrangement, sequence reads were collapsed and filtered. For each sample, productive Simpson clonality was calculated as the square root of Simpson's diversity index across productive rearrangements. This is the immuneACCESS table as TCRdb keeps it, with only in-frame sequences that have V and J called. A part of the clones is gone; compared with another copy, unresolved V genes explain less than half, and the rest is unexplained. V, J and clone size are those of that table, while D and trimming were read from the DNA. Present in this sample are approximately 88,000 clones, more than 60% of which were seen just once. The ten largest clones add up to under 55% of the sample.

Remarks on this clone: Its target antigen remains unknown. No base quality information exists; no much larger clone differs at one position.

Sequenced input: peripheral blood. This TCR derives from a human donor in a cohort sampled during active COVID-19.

The nucleotide sequence is given as TGTGCCAGCCAATTCAGGGGCCGGTCGGGCAATCAGCCCCAGCATTTT. Its product reads: CASQFRGRSGNQPQHF. The rearrangement combines TRBV27 with TRBJ1-5; the best D guess is TRBD1, with 6 bases matching. The germline V gene (reference sequence) gives CDR1 as MNHEY and CDR2 as SMNVEV. From cysteine to phenylalanine, the CDR3 is 16 amino acids long. The kept DNA is CDR3 alone, 48 bases in frame from the first base. V was cut back by 8 bases and J by 2 bases, leaving a gap of 19 bases between them.